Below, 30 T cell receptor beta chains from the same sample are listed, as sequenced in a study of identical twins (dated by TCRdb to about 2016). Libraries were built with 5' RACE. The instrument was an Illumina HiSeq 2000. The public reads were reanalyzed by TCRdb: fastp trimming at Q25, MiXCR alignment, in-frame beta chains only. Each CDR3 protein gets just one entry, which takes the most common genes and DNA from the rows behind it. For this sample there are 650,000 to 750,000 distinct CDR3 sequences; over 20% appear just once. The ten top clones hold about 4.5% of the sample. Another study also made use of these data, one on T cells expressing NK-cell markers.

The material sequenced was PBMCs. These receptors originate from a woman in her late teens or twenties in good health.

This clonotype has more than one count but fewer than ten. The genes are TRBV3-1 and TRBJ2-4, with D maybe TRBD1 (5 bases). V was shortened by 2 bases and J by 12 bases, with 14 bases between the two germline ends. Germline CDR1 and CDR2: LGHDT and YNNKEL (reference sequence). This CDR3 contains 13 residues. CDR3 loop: CASSQRGLGPQYF. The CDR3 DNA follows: TGTGCCAGCAGCCAAAGGGGTTTAGGACCTCAGTACTTC.

CDR3 region: CASSYAPTDEQFF. In DNA, the CDR3 is TGTGCCAGCAGTTATGCCCCGACGGATGAGCAGTTCTTC. The chain couples TRBV6-2 or TRBV6-3 to TRBJ2-1; D not resolved. Germline V CDR1 and CDR2: MNHEY, SVGEGT. Trimming took off 3 bases at V and 8 bases at J, with 11 bases between the two ends. The CDR3 has 13 residues.

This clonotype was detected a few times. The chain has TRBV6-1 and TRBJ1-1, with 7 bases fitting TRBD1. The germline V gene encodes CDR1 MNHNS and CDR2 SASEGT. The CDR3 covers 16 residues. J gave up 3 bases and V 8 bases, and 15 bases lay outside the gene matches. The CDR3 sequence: CASSDGGRGRHTEAFF. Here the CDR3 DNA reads TGTGCCAGCTCCGACGGCGGGAGGGGGCGGCACACTGAAGCTTTCTTT.

The CDR3 DNA reads as TGTACCTGCAGTTTAGAAGCGGGGCTGGGCTCAACCTACAATGAGCAGTTCTTC. This translates into CTCSLEAGLGSTYNEQFF. The chain is built from TRBV12-3 or TRBV12-4 and TRBJ2-1; 7 nucleotides match TRBD2. The CDR3 runs to 18 residues.

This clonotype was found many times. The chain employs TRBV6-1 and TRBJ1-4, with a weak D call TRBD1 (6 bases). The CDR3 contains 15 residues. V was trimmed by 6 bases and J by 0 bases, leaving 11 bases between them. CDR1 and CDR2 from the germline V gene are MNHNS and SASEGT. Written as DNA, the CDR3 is TGTGCCAGCAGGTGGACAGCATCAACTAATGAAAAACTGTTTTTT. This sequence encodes CASRWTASTNEKLFF.

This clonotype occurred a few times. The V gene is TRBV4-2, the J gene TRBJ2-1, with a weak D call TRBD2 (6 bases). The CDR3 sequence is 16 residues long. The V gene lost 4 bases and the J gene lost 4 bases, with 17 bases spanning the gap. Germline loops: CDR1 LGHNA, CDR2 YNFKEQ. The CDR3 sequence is CASSPRIREQYNEQFF. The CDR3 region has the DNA TGTGCCAGCAGCCCCCGCATACGGGAGCAGTACAATGAGCAGTTCTTC.

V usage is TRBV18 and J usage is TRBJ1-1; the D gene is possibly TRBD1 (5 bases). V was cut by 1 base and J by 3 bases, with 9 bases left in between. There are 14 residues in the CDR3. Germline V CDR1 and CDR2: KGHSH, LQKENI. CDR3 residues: CASSPQGMHTEAFF. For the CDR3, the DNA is TGTGCCAGCTCACCACAGGGGATGCACACTGAAGCTTTCTTT. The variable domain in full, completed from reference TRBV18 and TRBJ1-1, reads NAGVMQNPRHLVRRRGQEARLRCSPMKGHSHVYWYRQLPEEGLKFMVYLQKENIIDESGMPKERFSAEFPKEGPSILRIQQVVRGDSAAYFCASSPQGMHTEAFFGQGTRLTVV.

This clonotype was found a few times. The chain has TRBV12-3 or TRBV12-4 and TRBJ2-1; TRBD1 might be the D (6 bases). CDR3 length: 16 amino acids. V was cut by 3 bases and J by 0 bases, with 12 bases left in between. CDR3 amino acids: CASSFQGSISYNEQFF. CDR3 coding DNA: TGTGCCAGCAGTTTCCAGGGGTCCATCTCCTACAATGAGCAGTTCTTC.

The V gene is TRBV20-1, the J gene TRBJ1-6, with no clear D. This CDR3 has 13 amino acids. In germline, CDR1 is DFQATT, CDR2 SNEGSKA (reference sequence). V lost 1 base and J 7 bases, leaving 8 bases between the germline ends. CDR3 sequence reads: CSARALNNSPLHF. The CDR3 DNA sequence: TGCAGTGCTAGAGCCTTGAACAATTCACCCCTCCACTTT.

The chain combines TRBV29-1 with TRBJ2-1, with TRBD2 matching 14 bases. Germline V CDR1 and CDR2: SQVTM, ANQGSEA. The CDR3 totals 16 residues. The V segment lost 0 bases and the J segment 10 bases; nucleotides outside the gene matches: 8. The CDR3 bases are TGCAGCGTTGAAGATCCCGGGACTAGCGGGAGCTACGAGCAGTTCTTC. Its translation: CSVEDPGTSGSYEQFF.

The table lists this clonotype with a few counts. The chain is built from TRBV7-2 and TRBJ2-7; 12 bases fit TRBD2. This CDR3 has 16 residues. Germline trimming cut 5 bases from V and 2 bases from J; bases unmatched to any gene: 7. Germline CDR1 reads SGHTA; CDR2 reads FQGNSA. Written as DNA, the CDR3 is TGTGCCAGCAGCCTCCGACTAGCGGGAGCTGCCTACGAGCAGTACTTC. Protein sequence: CASSLRLAGAAYEQYF.

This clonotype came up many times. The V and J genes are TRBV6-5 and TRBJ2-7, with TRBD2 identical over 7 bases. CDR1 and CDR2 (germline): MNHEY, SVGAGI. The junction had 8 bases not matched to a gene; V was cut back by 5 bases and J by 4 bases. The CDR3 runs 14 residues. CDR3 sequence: CASSHREVSYEQYF. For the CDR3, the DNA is TGTGCCAGCAGTCACCGGGAGGTTAGTTACGAGCAGTACTTC.

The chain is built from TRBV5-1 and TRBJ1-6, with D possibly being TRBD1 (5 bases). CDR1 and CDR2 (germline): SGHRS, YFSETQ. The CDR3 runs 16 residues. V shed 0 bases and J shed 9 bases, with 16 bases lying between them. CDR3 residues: CASSLGDTWGSSPLHF. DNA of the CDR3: TGCGCCAGCAGCTTGGGTGACACATGGGGGAGTTCACCCCTCCACTTT.

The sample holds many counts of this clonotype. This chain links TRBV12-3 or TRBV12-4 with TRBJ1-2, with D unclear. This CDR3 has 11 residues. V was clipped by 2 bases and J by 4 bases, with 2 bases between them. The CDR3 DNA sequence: TGTGCCAGCAGTTTATTCTATGGCTACACCTTC. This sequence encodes CASSLFYGYTF.

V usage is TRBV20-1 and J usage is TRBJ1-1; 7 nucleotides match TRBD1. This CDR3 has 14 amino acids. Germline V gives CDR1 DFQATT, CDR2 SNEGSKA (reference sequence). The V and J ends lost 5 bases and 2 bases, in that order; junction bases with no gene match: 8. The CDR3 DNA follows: TGCAGTGCTCCAACAGGGGCGGATAACACTGAAGCTTTCTTT. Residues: CSAPTGADNTEAFF.

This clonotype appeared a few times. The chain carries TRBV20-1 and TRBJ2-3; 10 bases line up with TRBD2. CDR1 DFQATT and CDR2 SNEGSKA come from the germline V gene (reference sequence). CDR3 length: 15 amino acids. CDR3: CSHRPLAGERDTQYF. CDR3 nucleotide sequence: TGCAGCCACCGTCCGCTAGCGGGAGAGAGGGATACGCAGTATTTT.

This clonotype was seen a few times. CDR3 in DNA: TGCGCCAGCAGCCACCGGGACTCCGACACAGATACGCAGTATTTT. It translates to CASSHRDSDTDTQYF. This chain uses TRBV4-3 with TRBJ2-3; D may be TRBD2 (6 bases). Germline V gives CDR1 LGHNA, CDR2 YSLEER. The ends were cut back, 3 bases at V and 2 bases at J, with 12 bases in the middle. The CDR3 is made up of 15 amino acids.

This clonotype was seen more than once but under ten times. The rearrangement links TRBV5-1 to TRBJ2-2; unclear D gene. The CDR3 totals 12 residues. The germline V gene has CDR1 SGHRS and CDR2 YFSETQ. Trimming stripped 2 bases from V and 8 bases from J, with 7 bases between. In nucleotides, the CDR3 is TGCGCCAGCAGCTTCAATGAAGGGGAGCTGTTTTTT. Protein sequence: CASSFNEGELFF.

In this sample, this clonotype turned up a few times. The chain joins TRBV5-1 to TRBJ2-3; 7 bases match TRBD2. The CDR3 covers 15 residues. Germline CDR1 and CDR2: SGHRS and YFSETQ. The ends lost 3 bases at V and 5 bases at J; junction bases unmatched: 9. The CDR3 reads CASSYGAGGRDTQYF. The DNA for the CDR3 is TGCGCCAGCAGCTATGGTGCCGGGGGGAGAGATACGCAGTATTTT.

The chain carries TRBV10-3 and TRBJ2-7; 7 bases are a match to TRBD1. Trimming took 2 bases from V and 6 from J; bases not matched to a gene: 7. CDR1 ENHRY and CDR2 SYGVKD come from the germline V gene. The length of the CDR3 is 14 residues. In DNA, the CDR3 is TGTGCCATCAGTGAGAAGACAGGGTCAAGCGAGCAGTACTTC. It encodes CAISEKTGSSEQYF.

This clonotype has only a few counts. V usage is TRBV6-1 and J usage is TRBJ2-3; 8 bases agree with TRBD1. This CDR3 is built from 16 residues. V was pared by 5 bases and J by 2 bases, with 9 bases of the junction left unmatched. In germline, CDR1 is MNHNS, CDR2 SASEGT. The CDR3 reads CASSPLQGVFTDTQYF. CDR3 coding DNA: TGTGCCAGCAGTCCTCTACAGGGGGTCTTCACAGATACGCAGTATTTT.

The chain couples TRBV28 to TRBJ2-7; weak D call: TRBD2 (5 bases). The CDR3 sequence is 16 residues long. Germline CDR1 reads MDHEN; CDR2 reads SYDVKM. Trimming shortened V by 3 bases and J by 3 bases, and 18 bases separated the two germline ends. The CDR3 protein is CASSFARGEIFYEQYF. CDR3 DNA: TGTGCCAGCAGTTTCGCCCGGGGAGAGATTTTCTACGAGCAGTACTTC. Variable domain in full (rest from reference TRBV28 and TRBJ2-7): DVKVTQSSRYLVKRTGEKVFLECVQDMDHENMFWYRQDPGLGLRLIYFSYDVKMKEKGDIPEGYSVSREKKERFSLILESASTNQTSMYLCASSFARGEIFYEQYFGPGTRLTVT.

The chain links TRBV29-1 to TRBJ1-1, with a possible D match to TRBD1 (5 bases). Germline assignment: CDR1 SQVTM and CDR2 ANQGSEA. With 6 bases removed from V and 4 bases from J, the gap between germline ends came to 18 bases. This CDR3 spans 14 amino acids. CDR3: CSVRTGPWITEAFF. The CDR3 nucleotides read TGCAGCGTCCGAACGGGACCGTGGATCACTGAAGCTTTCTTT. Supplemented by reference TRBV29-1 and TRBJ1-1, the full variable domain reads SAVISQKPSRDICQRGTSLTIQCQVDSQVTMMFWYRQQPGQSLTLIATANQGSEATYESGFVIDKFPISRPNLTFSTLTVSNMSPEDSSIYLCSVRTGPWITEAFFGQGTRLTVV.

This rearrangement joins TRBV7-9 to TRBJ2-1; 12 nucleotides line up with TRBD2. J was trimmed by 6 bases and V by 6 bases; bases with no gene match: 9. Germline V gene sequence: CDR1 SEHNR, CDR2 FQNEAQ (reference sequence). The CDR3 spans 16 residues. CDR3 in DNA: TGTGCCAGCAGGAAGAGACTAGCGGGAGTACCCAATGAGCAGTTCTTC. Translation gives CASRKRLAGVPNEQFF. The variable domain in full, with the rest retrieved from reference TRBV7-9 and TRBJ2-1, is DTGVSQNPRHKITKRGQNVTFRCDPISEHNRLYWYRQTLGQGPEFLTYFQNEAQLEKSRLLSDRFSAERPKGSFSTLEIQRTEQGDSAMYLCASRKRLAGVPNEQFFGPGTRLTVL.

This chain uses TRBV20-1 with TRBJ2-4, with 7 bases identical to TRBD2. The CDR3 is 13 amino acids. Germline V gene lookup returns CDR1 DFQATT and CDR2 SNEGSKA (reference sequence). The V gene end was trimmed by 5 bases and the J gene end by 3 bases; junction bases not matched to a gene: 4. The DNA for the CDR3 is TGCAGTGCTGGGGGGGAGGTCAAAAACATTCAGTACTTC. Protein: CSAGGEVKNIQYF.

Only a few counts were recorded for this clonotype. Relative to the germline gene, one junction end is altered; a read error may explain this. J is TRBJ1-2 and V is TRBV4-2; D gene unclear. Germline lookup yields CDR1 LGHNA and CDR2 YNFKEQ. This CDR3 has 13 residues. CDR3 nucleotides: TGTGCCATCAGCCCCGGGCTCCTTTACGGCTACACCTTC. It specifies CAISPGLLYGYTF.

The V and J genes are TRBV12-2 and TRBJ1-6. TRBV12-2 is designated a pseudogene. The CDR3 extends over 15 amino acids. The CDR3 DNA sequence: TGTGCAAGTCGCTTATTGTCACCTCCTAATTCACCCCTCCACTTT. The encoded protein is CASRLLSPPNSPLHF.

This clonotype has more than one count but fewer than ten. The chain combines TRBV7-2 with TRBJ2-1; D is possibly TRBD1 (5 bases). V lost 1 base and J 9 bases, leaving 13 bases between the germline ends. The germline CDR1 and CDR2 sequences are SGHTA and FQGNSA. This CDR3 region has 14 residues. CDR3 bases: TGTGCCAGCAGCTTAGTCCAGGGAACGGGTGAGCAGTTCTTC. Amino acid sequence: CASSLVQGTGEQFF.

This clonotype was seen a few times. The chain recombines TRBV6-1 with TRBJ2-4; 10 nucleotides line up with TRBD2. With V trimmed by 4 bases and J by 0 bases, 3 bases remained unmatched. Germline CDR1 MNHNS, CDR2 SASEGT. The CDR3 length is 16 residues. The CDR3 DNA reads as TGTGCCAGCAGTGCGGGACTAGCGCGAGCCAAAAACATTCAGTACTTC. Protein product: CASSAGLARAKNIQYF.

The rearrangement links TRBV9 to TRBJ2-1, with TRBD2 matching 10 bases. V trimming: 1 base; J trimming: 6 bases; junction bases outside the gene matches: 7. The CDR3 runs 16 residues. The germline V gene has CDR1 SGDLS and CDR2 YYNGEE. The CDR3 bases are TGTGCCAGCAGCGTATATTCTAGCGGGAGTTCCAATGAGCAGTTCTTC. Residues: CASSVYSSGSSNEQFF.